The count of the clone carrying this TCR beta chain is one. What it binds is unknown. The CDR3 spans 16 residues. Germline loops: CDR1 SGHVS, CDR2 FNYEAQ. V shed 2 bases and J 4 bases; nucleotides not matched to a gene: 6. Together with a sample-barcoded 5' primer, a J-beta primer mix was included in a second PCR lasting about 6 to 11 cycles. Using its own MiXCR run on the 5' RACE reads, TCRdb lists one record per CDR3 protein. The sample yields around 900,000 distinct CDR3 sequences, under 30% seen once. The data were taken from a study of blood T cells in healthy people across ages. Findings and limits, study-wide: The diversity estimates, figures obtained from one million T cells, were considered underestimates.

Isolated PBMCs totaled at least 7 million in each sample. Sequenced material: blood. The sequence was collected from an elderly woman in good health. The chain uses TRBV7-6 and TRBJ2-2, with TRBD2 identical over 8 bases. CDR3 sequence reads: CASSLSSGPRTGELFF. The DNA for the CDR3 is TGTGCCAGCAGCTTATCTAGCGGGCCACGCACCGGGGAGCTGTTTTTT.